Given below is one T cell receptor (beta chain) in context. J was trimmed by 2 bases and V by 1 base; bases with no gene match: 4. The CDR3 is 15 residues long. The germline V gene encodes CDR1 MGHRA and CDR2 YSYEKL. This entry is derived from a study of blood T cell repertoires in COVID-19. Across the study: T cells, B-cell-depleted T cells, or PBMCs supplied cDNA or gDNA.

Categorization into cohorts depended on clinical history that participants reported. Before being deemed recovered, Cohort 3 donors had two negative PCRs, clearance, or symptom resolution. Some clones are missing from TCRdb's copy, which holds only in-frame ones; the method was immunoSEQ multiplex PCR. Of around 150,000 clones listed, around four fifths are singletons. The chain recombines TRBV4-1 with TRBJ2-7; 8 bases agree with TRBD2. The sample comprised PBMCs or T cells enriched from blood (not recorded which). This sequence originates from a woman aged 40 to 50 who had recovered from COVID-19. The CDR3 DNA reads as TGCGCCAGCAGCCAAGCTACGGGACTAGCCTACGAGCAGTACTTC. Translation gives CASSQATGLAYEQYF.